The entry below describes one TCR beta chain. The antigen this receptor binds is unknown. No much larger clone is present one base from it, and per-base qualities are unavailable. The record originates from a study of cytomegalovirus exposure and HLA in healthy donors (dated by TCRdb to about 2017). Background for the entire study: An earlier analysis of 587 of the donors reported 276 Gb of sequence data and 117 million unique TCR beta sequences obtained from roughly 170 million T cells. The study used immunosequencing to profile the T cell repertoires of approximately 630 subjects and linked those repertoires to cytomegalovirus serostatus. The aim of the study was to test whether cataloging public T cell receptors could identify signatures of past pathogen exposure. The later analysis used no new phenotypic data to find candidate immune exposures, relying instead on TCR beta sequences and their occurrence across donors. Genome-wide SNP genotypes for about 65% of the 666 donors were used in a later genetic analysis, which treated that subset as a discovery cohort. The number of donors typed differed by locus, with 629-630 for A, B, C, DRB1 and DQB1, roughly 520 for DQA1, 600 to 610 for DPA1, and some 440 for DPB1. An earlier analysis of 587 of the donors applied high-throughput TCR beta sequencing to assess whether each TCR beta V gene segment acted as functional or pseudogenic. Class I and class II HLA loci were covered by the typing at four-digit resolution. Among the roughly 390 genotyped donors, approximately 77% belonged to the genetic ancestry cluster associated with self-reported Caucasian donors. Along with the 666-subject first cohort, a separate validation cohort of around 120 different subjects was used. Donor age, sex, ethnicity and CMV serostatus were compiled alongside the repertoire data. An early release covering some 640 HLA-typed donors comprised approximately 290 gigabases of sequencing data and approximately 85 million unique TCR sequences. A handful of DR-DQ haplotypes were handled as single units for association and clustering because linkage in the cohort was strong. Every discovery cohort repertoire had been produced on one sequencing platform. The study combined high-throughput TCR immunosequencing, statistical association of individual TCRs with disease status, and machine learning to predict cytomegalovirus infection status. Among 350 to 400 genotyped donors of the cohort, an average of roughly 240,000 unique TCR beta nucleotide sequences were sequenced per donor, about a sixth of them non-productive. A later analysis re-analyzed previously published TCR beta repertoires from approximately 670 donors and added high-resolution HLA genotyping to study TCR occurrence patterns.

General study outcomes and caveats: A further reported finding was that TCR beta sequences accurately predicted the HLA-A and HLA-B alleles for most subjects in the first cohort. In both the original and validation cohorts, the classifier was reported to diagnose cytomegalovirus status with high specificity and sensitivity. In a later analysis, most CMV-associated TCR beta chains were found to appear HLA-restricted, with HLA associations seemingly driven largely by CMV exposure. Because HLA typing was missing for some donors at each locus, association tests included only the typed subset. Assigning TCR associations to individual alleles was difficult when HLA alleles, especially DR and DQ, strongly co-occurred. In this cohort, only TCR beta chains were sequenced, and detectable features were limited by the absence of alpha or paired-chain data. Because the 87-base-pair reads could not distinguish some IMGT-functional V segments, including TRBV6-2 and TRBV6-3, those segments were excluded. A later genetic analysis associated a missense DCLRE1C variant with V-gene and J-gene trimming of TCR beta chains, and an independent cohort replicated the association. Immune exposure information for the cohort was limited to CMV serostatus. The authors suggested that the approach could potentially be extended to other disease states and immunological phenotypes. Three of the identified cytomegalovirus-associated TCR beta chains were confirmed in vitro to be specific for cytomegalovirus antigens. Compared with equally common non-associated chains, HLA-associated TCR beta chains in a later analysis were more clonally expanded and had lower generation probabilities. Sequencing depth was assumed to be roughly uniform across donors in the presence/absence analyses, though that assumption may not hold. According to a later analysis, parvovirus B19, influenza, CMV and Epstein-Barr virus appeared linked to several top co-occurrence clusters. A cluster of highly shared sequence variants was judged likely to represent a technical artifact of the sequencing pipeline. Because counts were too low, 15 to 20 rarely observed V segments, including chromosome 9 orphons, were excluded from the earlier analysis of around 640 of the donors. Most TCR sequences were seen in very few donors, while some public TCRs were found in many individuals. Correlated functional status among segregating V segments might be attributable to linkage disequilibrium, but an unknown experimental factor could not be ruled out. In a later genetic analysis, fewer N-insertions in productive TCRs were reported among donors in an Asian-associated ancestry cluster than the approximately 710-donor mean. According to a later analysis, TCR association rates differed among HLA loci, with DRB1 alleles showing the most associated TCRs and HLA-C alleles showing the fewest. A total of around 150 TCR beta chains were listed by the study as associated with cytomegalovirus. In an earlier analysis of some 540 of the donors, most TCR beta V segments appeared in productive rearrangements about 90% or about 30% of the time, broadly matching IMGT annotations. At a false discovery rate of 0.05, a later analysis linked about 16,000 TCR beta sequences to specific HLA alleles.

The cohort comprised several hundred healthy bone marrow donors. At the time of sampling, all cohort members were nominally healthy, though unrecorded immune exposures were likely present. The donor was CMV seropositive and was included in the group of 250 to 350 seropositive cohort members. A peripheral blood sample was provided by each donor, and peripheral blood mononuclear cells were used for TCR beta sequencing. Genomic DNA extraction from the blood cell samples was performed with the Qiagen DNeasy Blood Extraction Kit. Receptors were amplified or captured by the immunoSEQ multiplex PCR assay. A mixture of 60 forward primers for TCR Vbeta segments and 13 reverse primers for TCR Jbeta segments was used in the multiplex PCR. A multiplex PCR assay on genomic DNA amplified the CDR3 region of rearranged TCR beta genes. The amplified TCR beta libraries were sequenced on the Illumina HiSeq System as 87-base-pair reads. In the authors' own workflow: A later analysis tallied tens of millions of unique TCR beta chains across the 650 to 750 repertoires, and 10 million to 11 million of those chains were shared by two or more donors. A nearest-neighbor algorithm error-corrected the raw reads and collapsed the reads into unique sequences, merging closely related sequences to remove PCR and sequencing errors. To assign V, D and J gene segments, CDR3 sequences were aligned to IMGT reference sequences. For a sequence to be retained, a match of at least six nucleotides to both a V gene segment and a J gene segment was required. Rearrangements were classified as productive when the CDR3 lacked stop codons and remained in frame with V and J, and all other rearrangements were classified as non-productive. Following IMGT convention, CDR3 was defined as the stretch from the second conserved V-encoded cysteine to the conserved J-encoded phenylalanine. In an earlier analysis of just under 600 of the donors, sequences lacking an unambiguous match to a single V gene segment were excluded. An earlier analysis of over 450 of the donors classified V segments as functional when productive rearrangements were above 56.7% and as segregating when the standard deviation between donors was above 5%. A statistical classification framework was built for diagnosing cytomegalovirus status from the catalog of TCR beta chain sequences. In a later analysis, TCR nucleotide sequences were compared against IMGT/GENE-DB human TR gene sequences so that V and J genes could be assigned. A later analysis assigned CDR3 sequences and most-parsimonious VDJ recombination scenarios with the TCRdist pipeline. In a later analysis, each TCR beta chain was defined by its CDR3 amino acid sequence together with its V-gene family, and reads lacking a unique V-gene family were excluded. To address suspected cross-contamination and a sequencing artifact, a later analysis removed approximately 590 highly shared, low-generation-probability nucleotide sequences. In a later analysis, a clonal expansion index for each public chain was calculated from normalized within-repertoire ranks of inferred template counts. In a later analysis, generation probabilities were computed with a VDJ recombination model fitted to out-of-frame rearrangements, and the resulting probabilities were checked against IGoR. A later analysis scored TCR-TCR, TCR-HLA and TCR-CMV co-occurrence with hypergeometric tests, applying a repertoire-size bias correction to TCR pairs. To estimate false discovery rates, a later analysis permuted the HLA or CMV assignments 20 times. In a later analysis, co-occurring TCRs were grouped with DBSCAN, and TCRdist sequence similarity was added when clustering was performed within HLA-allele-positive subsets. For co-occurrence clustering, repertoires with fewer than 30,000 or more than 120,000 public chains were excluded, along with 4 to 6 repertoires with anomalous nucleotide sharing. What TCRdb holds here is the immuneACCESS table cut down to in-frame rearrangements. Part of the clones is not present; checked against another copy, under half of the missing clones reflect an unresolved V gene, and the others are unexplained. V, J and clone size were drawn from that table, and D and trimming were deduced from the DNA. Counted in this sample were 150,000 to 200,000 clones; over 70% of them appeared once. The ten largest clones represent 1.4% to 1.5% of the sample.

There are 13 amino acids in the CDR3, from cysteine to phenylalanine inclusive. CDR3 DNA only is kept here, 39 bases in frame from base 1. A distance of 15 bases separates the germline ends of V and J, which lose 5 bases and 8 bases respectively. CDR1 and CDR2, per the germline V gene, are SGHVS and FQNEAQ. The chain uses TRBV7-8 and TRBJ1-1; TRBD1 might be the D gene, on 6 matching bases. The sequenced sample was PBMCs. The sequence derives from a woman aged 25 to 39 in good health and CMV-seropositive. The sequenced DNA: TGTGCCAGCAGCGGCAGGGGCCCCTTAGAAGCTTTCTTT. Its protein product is CASSGRGPLEAFF.